The sequence of this TCR beta chain was determined in a study of T cell changes during pregnancy in multiple sclerosis. Germline V gives CDR1 LNHDA, CDR2 SQIVND (reference sequence). The CDR3 contains 17 residues. Unmatched junction bases numbered 14, after V lost 7 bases and J lost 2 bases. Produced via immunoSEQ multiplex PCR; TCRdb's table is partial and in-frame only. Of 11,000 or so clones listed, about 93% are singletons. The chain has TRBV19 and TRBJ2-1, with TRBD2 matching over 7 bases. The sequences come from CD4+ T cells from peripheral blood mononuclear cells, collected before pregnancy. This TCR derives from a female donor with multiple sclerosis, enrolled in a pregnancy study. DNA of the CDR3: TGTGCCAGTAAAGCGCCGCGGTTAGCGGGCACCTACAATGAGCAGTTCTTC. Encoded protein: CASKAPRLAGTYNEQFF.